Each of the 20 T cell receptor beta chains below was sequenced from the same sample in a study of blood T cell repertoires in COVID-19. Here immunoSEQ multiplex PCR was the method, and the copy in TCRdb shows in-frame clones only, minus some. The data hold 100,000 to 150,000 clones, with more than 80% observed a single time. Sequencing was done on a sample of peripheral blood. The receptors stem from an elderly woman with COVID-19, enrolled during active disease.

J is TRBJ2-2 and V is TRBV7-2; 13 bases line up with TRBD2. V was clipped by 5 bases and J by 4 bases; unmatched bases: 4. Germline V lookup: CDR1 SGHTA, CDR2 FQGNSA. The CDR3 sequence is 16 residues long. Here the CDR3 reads CASSPRLAGGTGELFF. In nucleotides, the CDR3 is TGTGCCAGCAGCCCTCGACTAGCGGGAGGCACCGGGGAGCTGTTTTTT.

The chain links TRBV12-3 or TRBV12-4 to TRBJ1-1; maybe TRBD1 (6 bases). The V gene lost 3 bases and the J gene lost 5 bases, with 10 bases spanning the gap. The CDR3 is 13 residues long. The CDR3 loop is CASSFQGWTEAFF. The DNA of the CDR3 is TGTGCCAGCAGTTTTCAGGGGTGGACTGAAGCTTTCTTT.

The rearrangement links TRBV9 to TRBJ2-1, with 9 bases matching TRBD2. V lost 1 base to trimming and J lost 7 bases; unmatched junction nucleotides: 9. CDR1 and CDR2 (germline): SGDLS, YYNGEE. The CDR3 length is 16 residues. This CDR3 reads CASSVLSSGRSNEQFF. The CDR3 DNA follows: TGTGCCAGCAGCGTACTATCCAGCGGGAGGAGTAATGAGCAGTTCTTC.

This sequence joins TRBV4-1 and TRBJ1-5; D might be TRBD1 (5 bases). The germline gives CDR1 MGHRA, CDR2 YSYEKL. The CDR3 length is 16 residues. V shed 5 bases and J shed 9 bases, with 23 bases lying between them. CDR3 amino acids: CASSSRGGLSGLPQHF. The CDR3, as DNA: TGCGCCAGCAGCTCTCGTGGGGGGTTAAGCGGGCTGCCCCAGCATTTT.

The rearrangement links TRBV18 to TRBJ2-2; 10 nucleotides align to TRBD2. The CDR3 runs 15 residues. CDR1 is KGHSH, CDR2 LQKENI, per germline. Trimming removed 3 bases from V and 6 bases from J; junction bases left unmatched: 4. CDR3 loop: CASSPGTSASGELFF. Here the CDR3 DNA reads TGTGCCAGCTCACCGGGGACTAGCGCATCCGGGGAGCTGTTTTTT.

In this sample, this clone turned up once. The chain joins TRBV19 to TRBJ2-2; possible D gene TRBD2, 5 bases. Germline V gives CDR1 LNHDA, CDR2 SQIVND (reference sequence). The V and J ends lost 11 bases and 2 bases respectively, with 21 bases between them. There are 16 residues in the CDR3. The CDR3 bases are TGTGCCCTTGGCGGACGGGGAGAGGGAAACACCGGGGAGCTGTTTTTT. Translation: CALGGRGEGNTGELFF. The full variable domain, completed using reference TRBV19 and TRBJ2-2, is DGGITQSPKYLFRKEGQNVTLSCEQNLNHDAMYWYRQDPGQGLRLIYYSQIVNDFQKGDIAEGYSVSREKKESFPLTVTSAQKNPTAFYLCALGGRGEGNTGELFFGEGSRLTVL.

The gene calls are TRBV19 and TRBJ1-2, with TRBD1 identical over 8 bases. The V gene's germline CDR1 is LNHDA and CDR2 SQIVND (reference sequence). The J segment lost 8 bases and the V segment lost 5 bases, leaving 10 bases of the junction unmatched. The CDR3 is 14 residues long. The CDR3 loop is CASSFAGGPRGYTF. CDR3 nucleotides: TGTGCCAGTAGTTTCGCAGGGGGCCCTAGGGGCTACACCTTC. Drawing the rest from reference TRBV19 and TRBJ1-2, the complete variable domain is DGGITQSPKYLFRKEGQNVTLSCEQNLNHDAMYWYRQDPGQGLRLIYYSQIVNDFQKGDIAEGYSVSREKKESFPLTVTSAQKNPTAFYLCASSFAGGPRGYTFGSGTRLTVV.

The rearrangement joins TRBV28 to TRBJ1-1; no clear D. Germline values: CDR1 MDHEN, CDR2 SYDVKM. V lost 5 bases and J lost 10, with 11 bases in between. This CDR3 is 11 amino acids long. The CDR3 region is CASSRGQAAFF. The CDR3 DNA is TGTGCCAGCAGTCGTGGGCAGGCAGCTTTCTTT.

DNA of the CDR3: TGTGCCACCGTGGACGGAACAAGGGGAGGTGAAGCTTTCTTT. Its protein is CATVDGTRGGEAFF. The chain employs TRBV15 and TRBJ1-1, with a possible D match to TRBD1 (5 bases). Germline CDR1 reads LNHNV; CDR2 reads YYDKDF (reference sequence). This CDR3 region has 14 residues. The V and J ends lost 8 bases and 7 bases respectively, with 20 bases between them.

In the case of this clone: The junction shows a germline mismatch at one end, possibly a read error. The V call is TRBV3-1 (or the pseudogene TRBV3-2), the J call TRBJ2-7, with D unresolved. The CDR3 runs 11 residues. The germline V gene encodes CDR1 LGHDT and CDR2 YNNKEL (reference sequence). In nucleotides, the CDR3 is TGTGCCAGCGGCCAACAGTACGAGCAGTACTTC. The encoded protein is CASGQQYEQYF.

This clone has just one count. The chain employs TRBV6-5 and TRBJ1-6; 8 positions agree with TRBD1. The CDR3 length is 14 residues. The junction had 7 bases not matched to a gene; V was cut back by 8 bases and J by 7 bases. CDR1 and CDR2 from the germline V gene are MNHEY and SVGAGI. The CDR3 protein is CASARQGTNSPLHF. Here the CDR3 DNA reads TGTGCCAGCGCCCGACAGGGGACGAATTCACCCCTCCACTTT.

CDR3 in amino acids: CASSQDSGFSTDTQYF. In DNA, the CDR3 is TGCGCCAGCAGCCAAGACTCGGGTTTCAGCACAGATACGCAGTATTTT. This chain uses TRBV4-1 with TRBJ2-3; no firm D call. Germline assignment: CDR1 MGHRA and CDR2 YSYEKL. The CDR3 spans 16 residues. The germline V and J ends were trimmed by 0 bases and 0 bases, with 10 bases remaining between them.

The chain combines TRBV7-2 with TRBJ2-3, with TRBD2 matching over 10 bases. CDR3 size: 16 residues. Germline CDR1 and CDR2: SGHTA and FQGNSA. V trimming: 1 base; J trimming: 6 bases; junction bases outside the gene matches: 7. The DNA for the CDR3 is TGTGCCAGCAGCTTAGACAGCGGGAGGGCCAAGGATACGCAGTATTTT. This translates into CASSLDSGRAKDTQYF.

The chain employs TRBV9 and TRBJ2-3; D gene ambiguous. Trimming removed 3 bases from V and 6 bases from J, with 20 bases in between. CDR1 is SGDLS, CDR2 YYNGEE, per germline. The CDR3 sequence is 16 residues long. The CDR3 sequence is CASSESPLRSRDTQYF. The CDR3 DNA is TGTGCCAGCAGCGAGAGCCCTCTAAGGTCCAGGGATACGCAGTATTTT.

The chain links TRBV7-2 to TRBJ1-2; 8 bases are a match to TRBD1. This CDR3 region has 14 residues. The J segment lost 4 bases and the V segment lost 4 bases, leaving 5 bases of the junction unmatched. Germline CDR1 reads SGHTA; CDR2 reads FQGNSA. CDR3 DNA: TGTGCCAGCAGCTCTGACAGGGGTCCCTATGGCTACACCTTC. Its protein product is CASSSDRGPYGYTF.

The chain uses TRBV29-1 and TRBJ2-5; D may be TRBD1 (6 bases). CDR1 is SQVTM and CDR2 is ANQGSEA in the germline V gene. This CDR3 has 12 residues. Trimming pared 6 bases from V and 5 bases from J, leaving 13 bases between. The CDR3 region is CSVRKTGETQYF. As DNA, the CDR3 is TGCAGCGTACGAAAAACAGGGGAGACCCAGTACTTC. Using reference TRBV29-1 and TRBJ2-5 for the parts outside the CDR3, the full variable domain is SAVISQKPSRDICQRGTSLTIQCQVDSQVTMMFWYRQQPGQSLTLIATANQGSEATYESGFVIDKFPISRPNLTFSTLTVSNMSPEDSSIYLCSVRKTGETQYFGPGTRLLVL.

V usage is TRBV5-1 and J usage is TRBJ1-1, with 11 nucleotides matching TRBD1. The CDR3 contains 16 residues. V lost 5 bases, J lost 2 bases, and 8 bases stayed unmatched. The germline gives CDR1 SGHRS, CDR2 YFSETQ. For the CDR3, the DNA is TGCGCCAGCAGTCCCGGGACAGGGGGTAGTAACACTGAAGCTTTCTTT. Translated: CASSPGTGGSNTEAFF.

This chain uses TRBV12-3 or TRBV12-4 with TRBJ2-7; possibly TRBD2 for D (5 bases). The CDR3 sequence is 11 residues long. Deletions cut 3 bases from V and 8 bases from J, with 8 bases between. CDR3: CASSLWEQQYF. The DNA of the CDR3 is TGTGCCAGCAGTTTGTGGGAGCAGCAGTACTTC.

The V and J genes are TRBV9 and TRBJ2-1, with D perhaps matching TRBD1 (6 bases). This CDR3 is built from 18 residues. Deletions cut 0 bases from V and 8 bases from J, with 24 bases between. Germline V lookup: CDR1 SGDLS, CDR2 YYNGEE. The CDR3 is CASSVGRIGGRPVDEQFF. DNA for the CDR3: TGTGCCAGCAGCGTAGGGAGGATAGGGGGACGCCCAGTGGATGAGCAGTTCTTC.

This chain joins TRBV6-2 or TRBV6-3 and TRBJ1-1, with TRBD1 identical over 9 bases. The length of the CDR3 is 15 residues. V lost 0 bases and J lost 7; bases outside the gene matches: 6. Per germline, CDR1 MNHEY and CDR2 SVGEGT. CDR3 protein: CASSYSGTGPLEAFF. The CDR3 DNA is TGTGCCAGCAGTTACTCCGGGACAGGGCCGCTTGAAGCTTTCTTT.